This is a list of T cell receptor beta chains from one sample in a study of blood T cell repertoires in COVID-19. Clones were sequenced by immunoSEQ multiplex PCR, and TCRdb holds only the in-frame ones, with some missing. This table holds some 510,000 clones, 70% to 90% found once. The sequencing sample was made of PBMCs or T cells enriched from blood (not recorded which). The source of these receptors is a woman between 35 and 50 years old who had recovered from COVID-19. The CDR3 runs from the conserved cysteine through the conserved F or W. The order of the fields is J gene, D gene, clone size, V gene, CDR3 DNA, CDR3 protein. D genes are given only for firm matches. Clone size is given for some rows only: seen once, a few or many times, or a class if the clone is expanded.

>TRBJ2-2|-|-|TRBV10-2
TGCGCCAGCAGTGAGCCTGTGAACACCGGGGAGCTGTTTTTT
CASSEPVNTGELFF
>TRBJ2-1|TRBD2|-|TRBV4-2
TGTGCCAGCAGCCGGGGGGGGACGAACTACAATGAGCAGTTCTTC
CASSRGGTNYNEQFF
>TRBJ1-1|-|-|TRBV7-6
TGTGCCAGCAGCCCCAGGACAGCGTCTGAGAACACTGAAGCTTTCTTT
CASSPRTASENTEAFF
>TRBJ1-3|TRBD1|-|TRBV18
TGTGCCAGCTCACCTGGACAGGTTTCCTCTGGAAACACCATATATTTT
CASSPGQVSSGNTIYF
>TRBJ2-3|TRBD1|once|TRBV5-5
TGTGCCAGCAGCTTTAGCCGGGACAGTCGCACAGATACGCAGTATTTT
CASSFSRDSRTDTQYF
>TRBJ1-1|TRBD1|-|TRBV28
TGTGCCAGCAGTGGACAGGGGAGGGCTTTCTTT
CASSGQGRAFF
>TRBJ1-4|TRBD1|-|TRBV12-3/TRBV12-4
TGTGCCAGCAGTTTGCAGGGGGCCGAAAAACTGTTTTTT
CASSLQGAEKLFF
>TRBJ1-5|-|-|TRBV4-2
TGTGCCAGCAGCCAGGCTGATACAGGGTTTCGGGGCAATCAGCCCCAGCATTTT
CASSQADTGFRGNQPQHF
>TRBJ2-7|TRBD2|once|TRBV15
TGTGCCACCAGCAGAGATCGTCTAGCGGGAGGGGGCTCCTACGAGCAGTACTTC
CATSRDRLAGGGSYEQYF
>TRBJ1-4|-|-|TRBV3-1/TRBV3-2
TGTGCCAGCAGCCAAGATAGTTTATCGTACAGCCAAAATGAAAAACTGTTTTTT
CASSQDSLSYSQNEKLFF
>TRBJ2-7|TRBD2|-|TRBV4-3
TGCGCCAGCAGCCAAGATCGGGGGGGCACCTACGAGCAGTACTTC
CASSQDRGGTYEQYF
>TRBJ2-7|TRBD1|-|TRBV2
TGTGCCAGCGTTCTTACAGGGGTCTACGAGCAGTACTTC
CASVLTGVYEQYF
>TRBJ1-2|-|-|TRBV7-8
TGTGCCAGCAGCTCCAACCCCCGGCGGGGCCCTGGCTACACCTTC
CASSSNPRRGPGYTF
>TRBJ1-2|TRBD1|once|TRBV27
TGTGCCAGCAGTCTCCACAGGGGGGCGGGATATGGCTACACCTTC
CASSLHRGAGYGYTF
>TRBJ1-6|-|-|TRBV6-1
TGTGCCAGCAGTGAAGCCACTTACCTTAATTCACCCCTCCACTTT
CASSEATYLNSPLHF
>TRBJ1-2|TRBD1|-|TRBV19
TGTGCCAGTAGTGGGCCGGGACAGGGGGTAACAGGAGGCTACACCTTC
CASSGPGQGVTGGYTF
>TRBJ1-5|TRBD1|-|TRBV19
TGTGCCAGTAGTAGAGGGACAGGGGGCATCGATCAGCCCCAGCATTTT
CASSRGTGGIDQPQHF
>TRBJ1-6|TRBD1|once|TRBV7-2
TGTGCCAGCAGCTCCGGGACAGTCCTAGCTAATTCACCCCTCCACTTT
CASSSGTVLANSPLHF
>TRBJ2-5|TRBD1|few|TRBV5-1
TGCGCCAGCAGCGAGGGACAGGGTTCCCAAGAGACCCAGTACTTC
CASSEGQGSQETQYF
>TRBJ2-1|TRBD2|-|TRBV6-5
TGTGCCAGCAGCCATAGCGGGAGGGCTTTCAATGAGCAGTTCTTC
CASSHSGRAFNEQFF
>TRBJ2-7|-|-|TRBV12-3/TRBV12-4
TGTGCCAGCAGTTTCTTAGACTACGAGCAGTACTTC
CASSFLDYEQYF
>TRBJ2-2|TRBD2|-|TRBV7-2
TGTGCCAGCAGCTTGGGACTAGCGGAGGCCGGGGAGCTGTTTTTT
CASSLGLAEAGELFF
>TRBJ2-7|-|-|TRBV5-6
TGTGCCAGCAGCTTGGGGCAGGGAGGAGGGTACGAGCAGTACTTC
CASSLGQGGGYEQYF
>TRBJ1-2|-|-|TRBV6-5
TGTGCCAGCAGTTCAAGGAGGGGACGTGGCTACACCTTC
CASSSRRGRGYTF
>TRBJ1-5|-|-|TRBV6-2/TRBV6-3
TGTGCCAGCAGTAGCCTACTCGATCAGCCCCAGCATTTT
CASSSLLDQPQHF
>TRBJ2-1|-|-|TRBV7-9
TGTGCCAGCAGCCTGCTAGTAGATGAGCAGTTCTTC
CASSLLVDEQFF
>TRBJ2-1|-|-|TRBV7-2
TGTGCCAGCAGCACCCTGGGGGGGACAGGCTTATACAATGAGCAGTTCTTC
CASSTLGGTGLYNEQFF
>TRBJ1-1|-|once|TRBV3-1/TRBV3-2
TGTGCCAGCAGCCAAGTGGGGGCGCACACTGAAGCTTTCTTT
CASSQVGAHTEAFF
>TRBJ1-1|-|-|TRBV5-4
TGTGCCAGCAGTTATCGACAGGCCTATGGCCCTGAAGCTTTCTTT
CASSYRQAYGPEAFF
>TRBJ2-1|TRBD2|-|TRBV5-1
TGCGCCAGCAGCCTAGGGACTAGCGCAGGTCATGAGCAGTTCTTC
CASSLGTSAGHEQFF
>TRBJ1-1|-|-|TRBV18
TGTGCCAGCTCACCGCAAAGAGGGAACACTGAAGCTTTCTTT
CASSPQRGNTEAFF
>TRBJ2-5|TRBD2|few|TRBV19
TGTGCCAGTAGTACCCGGACTAGCGGGAGGGAGACCCAGTACTTC
CASSTRTSGRETQYF